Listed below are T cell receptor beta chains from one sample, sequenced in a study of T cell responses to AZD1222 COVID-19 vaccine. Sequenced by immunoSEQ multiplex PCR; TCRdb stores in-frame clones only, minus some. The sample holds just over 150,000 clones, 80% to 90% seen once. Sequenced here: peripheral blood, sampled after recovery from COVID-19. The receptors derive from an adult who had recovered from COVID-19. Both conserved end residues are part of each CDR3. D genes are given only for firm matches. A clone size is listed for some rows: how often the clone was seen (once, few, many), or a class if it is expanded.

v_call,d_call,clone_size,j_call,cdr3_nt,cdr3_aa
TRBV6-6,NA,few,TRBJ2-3,TGTGCCAGCACTCTACGGGCAGAGAGGGGAGATACGCAGTATTTT,CASTLRAERGDTQYF
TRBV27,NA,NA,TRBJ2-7,TGTGCCAGCAGTTTATCGGGGGGTTCCTACGAGCAGTACTTC,CASSLSGGSYEQYF
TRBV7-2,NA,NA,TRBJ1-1,TGTGCCAGCAGCTTAGACGGAGGCAGGGCCACTGAAGCTTTCTTT,CASSLDGGRATEAFF
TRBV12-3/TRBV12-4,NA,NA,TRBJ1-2,TGTGCCAGCAGTGGCAGGGGACCTTATGGCTACACCTTC,CASSGRGPYGYTF
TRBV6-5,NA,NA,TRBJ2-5,TGTGCCAGCAGTCTTGACAGGCTCGGAGGGACCCAGTACTTC,CASSLDRLGGTQYF
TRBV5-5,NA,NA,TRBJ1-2,TGTGCCAGCACCCAGGACCCGCACTATGGCTACACCTTC,CASTQDPHYGYTF
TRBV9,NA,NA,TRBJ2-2,TGTGCCAGCAGCGTAGGCGATATCGGGGAGCTGTTTTTT,CASSVGDIGELFF
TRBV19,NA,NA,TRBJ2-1,TGTGCCAGTAGTATAGATTGGAATGAGCAGTTCTTC,CASSIDWNEQFF
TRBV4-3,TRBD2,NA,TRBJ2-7,TGCGCCAGCAGCCAGCAAGTCACCGGGACTACATACGAGCAGTACTTC,CASSQQVTGTTYEQYF
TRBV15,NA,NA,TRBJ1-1,TGTGCCACCCGGAAACTGTACAGGGCAGAAGCTTTCTTT,CATRKLYRAEAFF
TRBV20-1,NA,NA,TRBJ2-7,TGCAGTGCGCATCTAGCGAATGAGCAGTACTTC,CSAHLANEQYF
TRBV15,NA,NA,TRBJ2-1,TGTGCCACCAGCACCAGGGCCACGGGAAATGAGCAGTTCTTC,CATSTRATGNEQFF
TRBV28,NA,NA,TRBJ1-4,TGTGCCAGCACCGACCCAGCTAATGAAAAACTGTTTTTT,CASTDPANEKLFF
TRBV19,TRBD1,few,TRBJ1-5,TGTGCCAGTAGTATGATCGCGGGCAGGGGGCCAAATCAGCCCCAGCATTTT,CASSMIAGRGPNQPQHF
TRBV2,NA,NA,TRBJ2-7,TGTGCCAGCAGTCCGGGACCACGTTCCTACGAGCAGTACTTC,CASSPGPRSYEQYF
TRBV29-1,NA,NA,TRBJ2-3,TGCAGCGCAGTCGAGCGATTTCAGGTGGATACGCAGTATTTT,CSAVERFQVDTQYF
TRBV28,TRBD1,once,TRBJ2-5,TGTGCCAGCAGTTTAAAGGACAGGGTTGAAGAGACCCAGTACTTC,CASSLKDRVEETQYF
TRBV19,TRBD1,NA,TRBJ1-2,TGTGCCAGTATCGACAGGGACTATGGCTACACCTTC,CASIDRDYGYTF
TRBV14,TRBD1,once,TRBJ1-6,TGTGCCAGCAGCCAAACAGGGGAAACTTCACCCCTCCACTTT,CASSQTGETSPLHF
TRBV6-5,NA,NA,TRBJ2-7,TGTGCCAGCAGGGGTTATTACGAGCAGTACTTC,CASRGYYEQYF
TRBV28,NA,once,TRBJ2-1,TGTGCCAGCAGTTTAAGTACCCACTCCTACAATGAGCAGTTCTTC,CASSLSTHSYNEQFF
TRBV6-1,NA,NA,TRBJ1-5,TGTGCCAGCAGCTCAACAGGAACCAATCAGCCCCAGCATTTT,CASSSTGTNQPQHF
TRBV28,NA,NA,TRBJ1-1,TGTGCCAGCAGTTTCCTCGTGAGGAAGAACACTGAAGCTTTCTTT,CASSFLVRKNTEAFF